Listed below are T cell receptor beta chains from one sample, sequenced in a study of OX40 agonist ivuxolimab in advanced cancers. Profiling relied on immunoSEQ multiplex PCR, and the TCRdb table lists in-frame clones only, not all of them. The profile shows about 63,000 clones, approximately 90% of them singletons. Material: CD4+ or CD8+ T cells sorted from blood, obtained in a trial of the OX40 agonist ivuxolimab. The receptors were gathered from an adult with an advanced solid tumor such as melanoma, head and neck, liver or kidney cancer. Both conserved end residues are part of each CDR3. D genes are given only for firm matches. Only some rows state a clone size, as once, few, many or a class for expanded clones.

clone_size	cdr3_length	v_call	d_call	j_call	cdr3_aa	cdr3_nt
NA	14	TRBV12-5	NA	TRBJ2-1	CASGTTGDDNEQFF	TGTGCTAGTGGTACCACCGGGGATGACAATGAGCAGTTCTTC
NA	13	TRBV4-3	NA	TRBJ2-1	CASSQFSYNEQFF	TGCGCCAGCAGCCAGTTTAGCTACAATGAGCAGTTCTTC
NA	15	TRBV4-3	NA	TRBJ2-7	CASSQGRGQFYEQYF	TGCGCCAGCAGCCAAGGGAGGGGGCAGTTCTACGAGCAGTACTTC
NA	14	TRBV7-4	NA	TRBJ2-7	CASSLAQGYYEQYF	TGTGCCAGCAGCTTAGCCCAAGGATACTACGAGCAGTACTTC
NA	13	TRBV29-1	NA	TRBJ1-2	CSVEAGTLDGYTF	TGCAGCGTTGAAGCCGGGACACTCGATGGCTACACCTTC
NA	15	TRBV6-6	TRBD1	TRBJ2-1	CASSPTGTVYNEQFF	TGTGCCAGCAGCCCCACCGGGACAGTCTACAATGAGCAGTTCTTC
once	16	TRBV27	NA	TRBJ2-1	CASSSPGLWGHNEQFF	TGTGCCAGCAGTTCCCCAGGACTCTGGGGACACAATGAGCAGTTCTTC
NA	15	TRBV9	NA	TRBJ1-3	CASSSSGASGNTIYF	TGTGCCAGCAGCTCCTCTGGAGCCTCTGGAAACACCATATATTTT
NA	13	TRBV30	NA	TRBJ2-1	CAWSWTVFSEQFF	TGTGCCTGGAGCTGGACCGTTTTCAGTGAGCAGTTCTTC
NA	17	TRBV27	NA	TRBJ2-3	CASSLSLPPIPTDTQYF	TGTGCCAGCAGTTTATCACTACCCCCTATTCCCACAGATACGCAGTATTTT
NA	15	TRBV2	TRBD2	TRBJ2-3	CASSEASGYTDTQYF	TGTGCCAGCAGTGAAGCTAGCGGGTACACAGATACGCAGTATTTT
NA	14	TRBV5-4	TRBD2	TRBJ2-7	CASSLREAVYEQYF	TGTGCCAGCAGCTTGCGGGAGGCCGTCTACGAGCAGTACTTC
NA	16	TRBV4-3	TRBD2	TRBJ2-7	CASSQDLGGRIFEQYF	TGCGCCAGCAGCCAAGATTTGGGCGGGAGGATTTTTGAGCAGTACTTC
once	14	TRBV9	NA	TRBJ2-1	CASSVQGGPDEQFF	TGTGCCAGCAGTGTACAGGGGGGGCCGGATGAGCAGTTCTTC
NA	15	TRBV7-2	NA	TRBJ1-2	CASSLVHSSNYGYTF	TGTGCCAGCAGCTTAGTGCACAGTTCTAACTATGGCTACACCTTC
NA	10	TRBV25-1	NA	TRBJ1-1	CASRGLEAFF	TGTGCCAGCAGGGGTCTAGAAGCTTTCTTT
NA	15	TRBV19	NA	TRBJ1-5	CASSPFDSVNQPQHF	TGTGCCAGTAGCCCCTTTGACAGCGTCAATCAGCCCCAGCATTTT
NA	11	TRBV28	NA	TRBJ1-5	CATPGCQPQHF	TGTGCGACGCCAGGGTGTCAGCCCCAGCATTTT
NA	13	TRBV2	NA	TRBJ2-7	CASSVTSSYEQYF	TGTGCCAGCAGTGTCACGAGCTCCTACGAGCAGTACTTC
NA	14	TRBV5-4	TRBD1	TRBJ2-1	CASSMLQGAGEQFF	TGTGCCAGCAGCATGTTACAGGGGGCGGGGGAGCAGTTCTTC
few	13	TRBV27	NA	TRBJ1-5	CASSFGRNQPQHF	TGTGCCAGCAGTTTCGGGAGAAATCAGCCCCAGCATTTT
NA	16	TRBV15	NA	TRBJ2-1	CATSRGTGGTYNEQFF	TGTGCCACCAGCAGGGGCACCGGGGGAACCTACAATGAGCAGTTCTTC
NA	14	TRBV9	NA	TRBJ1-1	CASSVVGGWTEAFF	TGTGCCAGCAGCGTAGTCGGGGGCTGGACTGAAGCTTTCTTT
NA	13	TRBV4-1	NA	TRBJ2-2	CASSFPRGGELFF	TGCGCCAGCAGCTTTCCCAGGGGTGGGGAGCTGTTTTTT
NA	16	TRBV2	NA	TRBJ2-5	CASSEAWRTGEETQYF	TGTGCCAGCAGTGAAGCCTGGCGGACTGGAGAAGAGACCCAGTACTTC
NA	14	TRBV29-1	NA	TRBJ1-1	CSGHGGTMNTEAFF	TGCAGCGGCCACGGGGGGACAATGAACACTGAAGCTTTCTTT
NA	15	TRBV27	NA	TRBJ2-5	CASSQYEGGAETQYF	TGTGCCAGCAGTCAATATGAGGGGGGTGCAGAGACCCAGTACTTC